This TCR beta chain is from a study of tumor-infiltrating lymphocytes in primary liver carcinoma. Study-level information: Men as well as women, aged 30 to 69 years, made up the patients. Sequencing of the samples generated roughly 3.65 to 7.5 million productive TCRbeta reads, with similar yields across tissue types.

Researchers generated TCR beta cDNA from roughly 500 ng of total RNA, relying on a constant-region primer. Construction of TCR beta libraries relied on three successive nested multiplex PCR rounds employing slightly modified ARM-PCR. PCR rounds one and two used TRBV1-TRBV30 forward primers with a C-beta reverse primer for roughly 10 cycles each. TCRdb independently ran MiXCR on the multiplex PCR reads; one entry per CDR3 protein. The sample records about 54,000 distinct CDR3 sequences, 70% to 75% being singletons. As to this clonotype: Its matching antigen is unknown. Germline is not matched at one junction end, which may reflect a read error.

DNA and RNA were both co-extracted from 20-30 mg of bulk tissue that had not been sorted. Chronic HBV infection was present in the patients, who were treatment-naive. This CDR3 comprises 14 residues. Germline V gene lookup returns CDR1 MNHNS and CDR2 SASEGT. Findings and limits, study-wide: Pairs of tumor regions overlapped more than tumor-adjacent and tumor-blood pairs did.

This receptor was obtained from a man in his forties with primary liver carcinoma and hepatitis B virus infection. The chain couples TRBV6-1 to TRBJ2-7, with 7 positions matching TRBD2. The sample comprised liver tumor tissue from sampling region 2. Subset defined: tumor region T2, inferior pole. The CDR3 nucleotides read TGTGCCATCGACAGCGGGATATTATCCCAGGAGCAATACTTC. Its protein is CAIDSGILSQEQYF.